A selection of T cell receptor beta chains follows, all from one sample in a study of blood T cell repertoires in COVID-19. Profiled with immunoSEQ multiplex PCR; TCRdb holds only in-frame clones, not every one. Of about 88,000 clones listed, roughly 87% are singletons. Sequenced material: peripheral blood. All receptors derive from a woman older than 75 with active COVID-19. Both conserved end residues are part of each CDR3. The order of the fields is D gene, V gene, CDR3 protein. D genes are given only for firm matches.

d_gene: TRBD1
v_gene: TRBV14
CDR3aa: CASRLGTGDTEAFF

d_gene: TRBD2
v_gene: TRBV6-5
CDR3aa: CASRPRTSTVHEQFF

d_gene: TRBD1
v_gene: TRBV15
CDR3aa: CATSRDTGARNEQFF

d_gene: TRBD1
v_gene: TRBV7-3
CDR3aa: CASSATGGNTEAFF

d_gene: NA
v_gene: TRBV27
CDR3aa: CASSLIASRGDTQYF

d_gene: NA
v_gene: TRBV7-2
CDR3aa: CASSLTVTYEQYF

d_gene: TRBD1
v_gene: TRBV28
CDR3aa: CASSSSLQGQTQYF

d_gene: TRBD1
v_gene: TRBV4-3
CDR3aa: CASSQDDRGDEKLFF

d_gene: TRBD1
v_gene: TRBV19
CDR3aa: CASSMWTGGNQPQHF

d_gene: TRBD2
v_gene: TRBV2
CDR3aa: CASIPTSGSSETQYF

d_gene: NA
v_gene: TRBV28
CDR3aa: CASRAGLYEQYF

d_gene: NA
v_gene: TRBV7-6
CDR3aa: CASSLAGFEGQPQHF

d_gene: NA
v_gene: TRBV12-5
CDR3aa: CARVPAGLAYEQYF

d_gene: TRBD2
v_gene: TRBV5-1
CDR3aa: CASSLAGDSTDTQYF

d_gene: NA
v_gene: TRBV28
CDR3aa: CASRMQGYWTEAFF

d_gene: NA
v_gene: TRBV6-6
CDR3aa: CASSYSPGLSEEQFF

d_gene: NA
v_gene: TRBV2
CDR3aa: CASSAGLRGSEPQHF

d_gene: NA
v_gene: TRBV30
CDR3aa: CAWRAHRAGTGELFF

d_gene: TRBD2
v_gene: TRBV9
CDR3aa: CASSVAGGDEQYF

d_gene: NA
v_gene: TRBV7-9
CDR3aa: CASSSERQAGNTIYF

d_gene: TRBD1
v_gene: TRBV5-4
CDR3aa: CASSLYAGGYEQYF

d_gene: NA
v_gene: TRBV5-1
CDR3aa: CASTDGSISDTQYF

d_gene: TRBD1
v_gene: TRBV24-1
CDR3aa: CATSDEHRGVGTQYF

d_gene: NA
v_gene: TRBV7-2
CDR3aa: CASSFGGSGYTF

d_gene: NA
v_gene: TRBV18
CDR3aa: CASSQTRSSYNEQFF

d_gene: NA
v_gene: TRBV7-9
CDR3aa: CASSLGANEQFF

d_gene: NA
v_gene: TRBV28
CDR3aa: CASRSRGGSGTEAFF

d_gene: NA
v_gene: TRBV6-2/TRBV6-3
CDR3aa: CASSYNTAGDTQYF

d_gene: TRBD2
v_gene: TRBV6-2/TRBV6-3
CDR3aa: CASSWTSGSYEQYF

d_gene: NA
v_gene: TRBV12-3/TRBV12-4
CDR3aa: CASRESDTQYF

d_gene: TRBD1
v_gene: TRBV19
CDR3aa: CASSEDRDHNEQFF

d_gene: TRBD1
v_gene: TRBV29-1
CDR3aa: CSVEPTGWSGYTF